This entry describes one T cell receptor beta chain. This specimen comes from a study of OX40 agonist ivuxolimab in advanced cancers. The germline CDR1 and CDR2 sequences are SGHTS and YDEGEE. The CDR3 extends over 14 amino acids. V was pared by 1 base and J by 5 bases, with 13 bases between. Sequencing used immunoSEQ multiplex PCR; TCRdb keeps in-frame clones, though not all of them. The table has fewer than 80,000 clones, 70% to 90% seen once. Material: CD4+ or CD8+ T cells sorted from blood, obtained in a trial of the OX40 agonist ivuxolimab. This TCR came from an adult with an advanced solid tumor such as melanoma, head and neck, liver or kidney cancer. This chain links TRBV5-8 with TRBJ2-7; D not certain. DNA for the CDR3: TGTGCCAGCAGCTTGTGGCTGCCCGGCAACGAGCAGTACTTC. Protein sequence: CASSLWLPGNEQYF.